This TCR beta chain emerged from a study of control samples from healthy donors and cancer patients. Germline V lookup: CDR1 SGHRS, CDR2 YFSETQ. The V and J ends lost 0 bases and 2 bases, in that order; junction bases with no gene match: 1. This CDR3 comprises 14 residues. The method was immunoSEQ multiplex PCR; TCRdb's version includes in-frame clones alone and lacks a portion of them. The repertoire includes about 75,000 clones, around 94% of them detected once, and more than 5.5% sits in the top ten. This chain joins TRBV5-1 and TRBJ2-5, with 7 bases lining up with TRBD1. The sequenced sample consisted of blood. The clonotype originates from a woman aged 40 to 50 in good health. The CDR3 here is CASSLAQGQETQYF. The DNA for the CDR3 is TGCGCCAGCAGCTTGGCACAGGGGCAAGAGACCCAGTACTTC.